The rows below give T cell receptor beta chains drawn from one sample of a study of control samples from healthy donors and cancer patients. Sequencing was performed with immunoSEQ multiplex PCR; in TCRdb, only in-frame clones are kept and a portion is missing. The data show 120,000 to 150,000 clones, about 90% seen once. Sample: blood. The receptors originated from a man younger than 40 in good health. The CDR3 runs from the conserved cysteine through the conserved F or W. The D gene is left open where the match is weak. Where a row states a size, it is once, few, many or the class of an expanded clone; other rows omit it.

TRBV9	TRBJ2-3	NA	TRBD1	CASSGGTGERTDTQYF	TGTGCCAGCAGCGGGGGGACAGGCGAACGCACAGATACGCAGTATTTT
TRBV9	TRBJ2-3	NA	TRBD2	CASSVFREGTDTQYF	TGTGCCAGCAGCGTGTTCAGGGAGGGGACAGATACGCAGTATTTT
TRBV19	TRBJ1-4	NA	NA	CANTGFPEAANEKLFF	TGTGCCAATACAGGGTTTCCGGAGGCAGCTAATGAAAAACTGTTTTTT
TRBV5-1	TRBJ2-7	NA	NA	CASSPTGVSSYEQYF	TGCGCCAGCAGTCCGACAGGTGTGAGCTCCTACGAGCAGTACTTC
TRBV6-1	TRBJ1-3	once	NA	CASSEGGNTIYF	TGTGCCAGCAGTGAAGGTGGAAACACCATATATTTT
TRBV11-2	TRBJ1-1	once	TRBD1	CASSLQGGNTEAFF	TGTGCCAGCAGTCTACAGGGGGGCAACACTGAAGCTTTCTTT
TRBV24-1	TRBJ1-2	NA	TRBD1	CATSGWTGDHYGYTF	TGTGCCACCAGTGGATGGACAGGGGATCACTATGGCTACACCTTC
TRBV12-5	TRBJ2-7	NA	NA	CASGLLTAGEQYF	TGTGCTAGTGGTTTGCTTACTGCCGGAGAGCAGTACTTC
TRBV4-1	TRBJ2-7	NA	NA	CASSQAPLWEQYF	TGCGCCAGCAGCCAAGCCCCCCTGTGGGAGCAGTACTTC
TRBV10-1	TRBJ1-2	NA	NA	CADLEARVNMANYGYTF	TGCGCCGACTTGGAGGCCAGGGTGAATATGGCTAACTATGGCTACACCTTC